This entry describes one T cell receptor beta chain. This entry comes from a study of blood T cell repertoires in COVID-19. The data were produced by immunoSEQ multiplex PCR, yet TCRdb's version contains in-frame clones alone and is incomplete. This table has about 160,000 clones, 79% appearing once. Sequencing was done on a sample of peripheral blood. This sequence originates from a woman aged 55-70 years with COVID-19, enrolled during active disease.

The CDR3 loop reads CASSSGWNEKLFF. As DNA, the CDR3 is TGTGCCAGCAGCTCGGGGTGGAATGAAAAACTGTTTTTT. This chain connects TRBV28 to TRBJ1-4; D is unclear. The CDR3 totals 13 residues. Trimming stripped 6 bases from V and 5 bases from J, with 10 bases between. Looked up from germline, CDR1 is MDHEN and CDR2 is SYDVKM.